The following is a T cell receptor beta chain sequence with its context. The sample belongs to a study of blood T cell repertoires in COVID-19. Study-level background: PBMCs, B-cell-depleted T cells, or T cells were the source of the cDNA or gDNA that made up the material.

In the source study's methods: How many nucleated cells were present was estimated from reference gene primer amplification. Only in-frame clones appear in the TCRdb table, and some are missing; sequencing was by immunoSEQ multiplex PCR. V and J calls and clone size come straight from that table; D and trimming were deduced from the DNA. Of 150,000 to 200,000 clones listed, 65% to 85% are singletons. The V gene lost 4 bases and the J gene lost 6 bases, with 12 bases spanning the gap. Germline CDR1 MRHNA, CDR2 SNTAGT. The CDR3 has 13 amino acids. The sequence was collected from a man in his sixties with active or convalescent COVID-19. V gene TRBV6-4 combines with J gene TRBJ1-2; perhaps TRBD1 as D (6 bases). The specimen was peripheral blood. Here the CDR3 DNA reads TGTGCCAGCAGTGGCACAGGGAAGAATGGCTACACCTTC. Protein: CASSGTGKNGYTF.